This TCR beta chain was recorded in a study of blood T cell repertoires in COVID-19. Study in general: There were acute and convalescent COVID-19 samples, and they came from the United States, Italy and Spain.

The protocol was immunoSEQ multiplex PCR, while the TCRdb copy is restricted to in-frame clones and leaves out a portion. This table holds about 190,000 clones, 65% to 85% found once. CDR1 is KGHSH and CDR2 is LQKENI in the germline V gene. This CDR3 comprises 19 residues. The V and J ends lost 3 bases and 6 bases respectively, with 30 bases between them. The chain is built from TRBV18 and TRBJ2-7, with D possibly being TRBD1 (6 bases). Sequencing used PBMCs or T cells enriched from blood (not recorded which). The source of this sequence is a young woman who had recovered from COVID-19. The CDR3 reads CASSPLPSAAASIGGEQYF. For the CDR3, the DNA is TGTGCCAGCTCACCGCTGCCCTCAGCGGCAGCTTCGATAGGGGGCGAGCAGTACTTC.